Listed below are T cell receptor beta chains from one sample, sequenced in a study of T-cell reconstitution after alpha-beta-depleted transplantation in children. MiXCR was run by TCRdb on the PCR reads, yielding one entry per CDR3 protein. The sample consists of about 610,000 distinct CDR3 sequences, about 10% of them appearing once. Sequenced here: PBMCs from the stem cell graft donor, sampled from the stem cell graft. These receptors came from a human donor who donated a stem cell graft to a child with acute myeloid leukemia. The CDR3 runs from the conserved cysteine through the conserved F or W. D genes are given only for firm matches. Some rows have no size entry. The others give once, few or many, or a class for an expanded clone.

TRBD1 TRBJ2-6 few TRBV20-1 CSARDQTGNGANVLTF TGCAGTGCTAGAGATCAGACAGGGAACGGGGCCAACGTCCTGACTTTC
TRBD2 TRBJ2-1 NA TRBV5-1 CASRLPETLAGPYNEQFF TGCGCCAGCAGGCTCCCCGAGACTTTAGCGGGACCCTACAATGAGCAGTTCTTC
NA TRBJ2-7 NA TRBV7-3 CASSAPTGGFYEQYF TGTGCCAGCAGCGCCCCGACAGGAGGGTTTTACGAGCAGTACTTC
NA TRBJ2-5 NA TRBV6-2/TRBV6-3 CASRGGGDEETQYF TGTGCCAGCCGGGGCGGCGGTGATGAAGAGACCCAGTACTTC
TRBD2 TRBJ2-7 NA TRBV7-3 CASSLSPGGSYEQYF TGTGCCAGCAGCTTATCCCCGGGAGGGTCCTACGAGCAGTACTTC
NA TRBJ2-7 NA TRBV28 CATEDVIYEQYF TGTGCCACCGAGGACGTGATCTACGAGCAGTACTTC
TRBD2 TRBJ2-1 few TRBV11-2 CASSAGGPINEQFF TGTGCCAGCAGCGCGGGAGGGCCGATCAATGAGCAGTTCTTC
NA TRBJ1-3 few TRBV9 CASSVAWGKAGNTIYF TGTGCCAGCAGCGTAGCTTGGGGGAAGGCTGGAAACACCATATATTTT
TRBD2 TRBJ2-7 NA TRBV20-1 CSARATTGTSGYEQYF TGCAGTGCTAGAGCTACGACTGGGACTAGCGGATACGAGCAGTACTTC
NA TRBJ1-1 NA TRBV12-3/TRBV12-4 CASSLGRASTEAFF TGTGCCAGCAGTTTAGGCAGGGCCAGCACTGAAGCTTTCTTT
TRBD2 TRBJ2-7 NA TRBV4-3 CASSQDPTSGGEQYF TGCGCCAGCAGCCAAGATCCCACTAGCGGGGGAGAGCAGTACTTC
NA TRBJ2-5 few TRBV20-1 CSGLVGSQETQYF TGCAGTGGGCTGGTGGGCTCCCAAGAGACCCAGTACTTC
TRBD1 TRBJ1-4 NA TRBV7-9 CASSADRGRGEKLFF TGTGCCAGCAGCGCCGACAGGGGGCGAGGAGAAAAACTGTTTTTT
TRBD1 TRBJ1-2 many TRBV5-6 CASSPFDRGNYGYTF TGTGCCAGCAGCCCCTTCGACAGGGGAAACTATGGCTACACCTTC
NA TRBJ2-5 NA TRBV5-1 CASSSRREKGGSETQYF TGCGCCAGCAGCTCCCGACGAGAGAAGGGGGGATCGGAGACCCAGTACTTC
NA TRBJ2-5 NA TRBV6-5 CASSSNRAGETQYF TGTGCCAGCAGTTCCAATAGGGCGGGAGAGACCCAGTACTTC
TRBD1 TRBJ1-2 few TRBV7-2 CASSPGQTFYGYTF TGTGCCAGCAGCCCGGGACAGACCTTCTATGGCTACACCTTC
TRBD1 TRBJ2-6 NA TRBV3-1 CASSRPGTGTGANGLTF TGTGCCAGCAGCCGTCCCGGGACAGGGACTGGGGCCAACGGCCTGACTTTC
NA TRBJ2-7 few TRBV20-1 CSARGQVFSYEQYF TGCAGTGCTAGGGGGCAGGTTTTTTCCTACGAGCAGTACTTC
TRBD2 TRBJ2-3 NA TRBV29-1 CSVAGGDTSTDTQYF TGCAGCGTAGCGGGGGGCGATACTAGCACAGATACGCAGTATTTT
NA TRBJ2-5 NA TRBV18 CASSPPIGGIQETQYF TGTGCCAGCTCACCACCCATAGGCGGGATCCAAGAGACCCAGTACTTC
TRBD1 TRBJ1-2 NA TRBV11-2 CASSLRPGGGDMVIGGYTF TGTGCCAGCAGCTTACGGCCAGGGGGAGGGGATATGGTTATCGGTGGCTACACCTTC
TRBD2 TRBJ2-7 few TRBV29-1 CSVWTSDSYEQYF TGCAGCGTTTGGACTAGCGACTCCTACGAGCAGTACTTC
TRBD2 TRBJ2-7 few TRBV4-2 CASSQGTSGGGLDEQYF TGTGCCAGCAGCCAAGGGACTAGCGGGGGGGGACTGGACGAGCAGTACTTC
TRBD2 TRBJ2-1 few TRBV12-5 CASGQQLAGYNEQFF TGTGCTAGTGGTCAACAACTAGCGGGATACAATGAGCAGTTCTTC
TRBD2 TRBJ2-3 many TRBV29-1 CSTGRGSRTDTQYF TGCAGTACGGGGAGGGGCTCGCGCACAGATACGCAGTATTTT
TRBD2 TRBJ2-1 many TRBV6-2/TRBV6-3 CASSYPTSGRSEQFF TGTGCCAGCAGTTACCCTACTAGCGGACGGAGTGAGCAGTTCTTC
TRBD1 TRBJ2-1 NA TRBV6-1 CASSRDRVMDEQFF TGTGCCAGCAGTAGGGACAGGGTCATGGATGAGCAGTTCTTC
NA TRBJ1-2 NA TRBV27 CASTQLSSFSGYTF TGTGCCAGCACCCAGTTAAGCTCTTTTAGTGGCTACACCTTC
NA TRBJ1-1 few TRBV9 CASSVRGSGNTEAFF TGTGCCAGCAGCGTACGGGGGAGTGGGAACACTGAAGCTTTCTTT
TRBD1 TRBJ2-7 few TRBV7-8 CASSLGQTTYEQYF TGTGCCAGCAGCCTGGGACAGACCACCTACGAGCAGTACTTC
TRBD2 TRBJ2-4 many TRBV6-1 CASSNSGRAKNIQYF TGTGCCAGCAGCAATAGCGGGAGAGCCAAAAACATTCAGTACTTC